These 28 T cell receptor beta chains share one sample of origin, sequenced in a study of post-analysis software for immune sequencing data. cDNA libraries for TCR beta contained unique molecular identifiers. TCRdb independently ran MiXCR on the PCR reads; one entry per CDR3 protein. The table lists 150,000 to 200,000 distinct CDR3 sequences, 30% of them singletons. Study findings and constraints: A handful of TRBV segments appeared more often in patients than in controls, and TRBV5-6, TRBV5-1 and TRBV20-1 were among these.

The antigens these receptors bind are not known. Sequencing was done on a sample of blood. These receptors were obtained from a girl aged 10-17 years with multiple sclerosis.

Concerning this clonotype itself: Just one base apart from a much larger clone, this may be a read error. The chain couples TRBV10-3 to TRBJ2-7, with unresolved D. Trimming removed 4 bases at V and 7 bases at J, with 14 bases between. The length of the CDR3 is 13 residues. The germline V gene encodes CDR1 ENHRY and CDR2 SYGVKD. The CDR3 region is CAISAVQGNEQYF. Written as DNA, the CDR3 is TGTGCCATCAGTGCAGTGCAAGGGAATGAGCAGTACTTC.

The V call is TRBV20-1, the J call TRBJ1-5; 9 bases line up with TRBD1. V dropped 4 bases and J dropped 4; count of bases not matched to a gene: 2. Per the germline V gene, CDR1 is DFQATT and CDR2 is SNEGSKA (reference sequence). The CDR3 runs 13 residues. The CDR3 DNA reads as TGCAGTGCTAAGGACAGGGGTAATCAGCCCCAGCATTTT. It yields the protein CSAKDRGNQPQHF.

The genes are TRBV9 and TRBJ2-7, with D perhaps matching TRBD2 (7 bases). Germline V gives CDR1 SGDLS, CDR2 YYNGEE. This CDR3 spans 14 amino acids. V shed 3 bases and J shed 3 bases, with 13 bases lying between them. The CDR3 nucleotides are TGTGCCAGCAGCGCCGGAGGGGGGGGCTACGAGCAGTACTTC. Translated, it gives CASSAGGGGYEQYF.

This clonotype has a handful of counts. The chain couples TRBV18 to TRBJ2-1; 9 bases line up with TRBD1. After removal of 0 bases from V and 7 bases from J, the junction contained 7 bases not matched to a gene. The CDR3 is made up of 16 amino acids. Germline lookup yields CDR1 KGHSH and CDR2 LQKENI. This CDR3 reads CASSPPNQDRGNEQFF. The CDR3 bases are TGTGCCAGCTCACCACCGAACCAGGACAGGGGTAATGAGCAGTTCTTC.

This clonotype was detected ten times or more. The V call is TRBV29-1, the J call TRBJ2-7, with unresolved D. CDR1 SQVTM and CDR2 ANQGSEA come from the germline V gene. The length of the CDR3 is 10 residues. Trimming took 0 bases from V and 6 from J, leaving 3 bases between them. This CDR3 is CSVEDGEQYF. Written as DNA, the CDR3 is TGCAGCGTTGAAGACGGCGAGCAGTACTTC.

The genes are TRBV29-1 and TRBJ2-2; no clear D. Per germline, CDR1 SQVTM and CDR2 ANQGSEA. This CDR3 region has 13 residues. V dropped 5 bases and J dropped 3 bases, with 10 bases sitting between them. The CDR3 is CSVTYVHTGELFF. The CDR3 DNA reads TGCAGCGTTACCTACGTGCACACCGGGGAGCTGTTTTTT.

The gene calls are TRBV12-3 or TRBV12-4 and TRBJ1-3; unclear D gene. V gave up 3 bases and J gave up 0 bases, with 6 bases separating them. This CDR3 has 14 residues. The CDR3 protein is CASSLSSSGNTIYF. As DNA, the CDR3 is TGTGCCAGCAGTTTGAGCTCCTCTGGAAACACCATATATTTT.

The chain has TRBV5-6 and TRBJ2-4, with D possibly being TRBD2 (6 bases). The V gene lost 4 bases and the J gene lost 8 bases, with 13 bases spanning the gap. Germline CDR1 reads SGHDT; CDR2 reads YYEEEE. CDR3 length: 13 amino acids. CDR3 sequence (DNA): TGTGCCAGCAGCGTGGGGTCGGGGGACATTCAGTACTTC. The encoded protein is CASSVGSGDIQYF.

This clonotype was detected many times. The genes are TRBV20-1 and TRBJ2-3, with 7 bases fitting TRBD2. The junction had 3 bases not matched to a gene; V was cut back by 4 bases and J by 2 bases. The CDR3 has 13 amino acids. Germline-derived CDR1 and CDR2 are DFQATT and SNEGSKA (reference sequence). CDR3 DNA sequence: TGCAGTGCTACAGCGGGAACCACAGATACGCAGTATTTT. As protein: CSATAGTTDTQYF.

There are a few counts of this clonotype. J is TRBJ1-2 and V is TRBV7-9; 7 bases map to TRBD1. The CDR3 runs to 15 residues. V shed 4 bases, J shed 7 bases, and the junction held 12 bases outside the gene matches. CDR1 SEHNR and CDR2 FQNEAQ come from the germline V gene (reference sequence). The CDR3 loop is CASSSQPGQWGGYTF. CDR3 DNA: TGTGCCAGCAGCTCACAGCCGGGACAGTGGGGTGGCTACACCTTC.

The V call is TRBV10-3, the J call TRBJ1-5; D is possibly TRBD1 (6 bases). Germline V gene sequence: CDR1 ENHRY, CDR2 SYGVKD. V was cut by 2 bases and J by 7 bases, with 15 bases left in between. This CDR3 comprises 15 residues. This chain's CDR3 is CAISEMGGSWQPQHF. The CDR3 coding sequence is TGTGCCATCAGTGAGATGGGGGGCTCCTGGCAGCCCCAGCATTTT.

This clonotype was recorded at least ten times. The V and J genes are TRBV5-6 and TRBJ2-4, with TRBD1 as a possible D gene (5 bases). The CDR3 length is 14 residues. Trimming took 2 bases from V and 7 from J, leaving 13 bases between them. Germline V CDR1 and CDR2: SGHDT, YYEEEE. The CDR3 DNA follows: TGTGCCAGCAGCTTCGGCTCCCAGGGTAACATTCAGTACTTC. The encoded protein is CASSFGSQGNIQYF.

The sample holds many counts of this clonotype. The genes are TRBV6-5 and TRBJ2-1; 8 nucleotides align to TRBD2. Germline CDR1 is MNHEY and CDR2 is SVGAGI. The V and J ends lost 5 bases and 0 bases, in that order; junction bases with no gene match: 9. The CDR3 runs to 17 residues. In DNA form, the CDR3 reads TGTGCCAGCAGTCTCGGACGGGGGGGATACTCCTACAATGAGCAGTTCTTC. Its translation: CASSLGRGGYSYNEQFF.

The chain employs TRBV5-1 and TRBJ2-1; D is possibly TRBD2 (8 bases). The germline gives CDR1 SGHRS, CDR2 YFSETQ. This CDR3 is built from 16 residues. V was clipped by 2 bases and J by 6 bases, with 18 bases between them. The CDR3 DNA sequence: TGCGCCAGCAGCTTCAGCGGGGGACAGAGCTGCAATGAGCAGTTCTTC. It is translated as CASSFSGGQSCNEQFF.

The chain joins TRBV15 to TRBJ1-1; D uncertain. Germline loops: CDR1 LNHNV, CDR2 YYDKDF (reference sequence). The CDR3 contains 13 residues. V gave up 3 bases and J gave up 1 base, with 6 bases separating them. CDR3: CATSSRENTEAFF. DNA for the CDR3: TGTGCCACCAGCAGCAGAGAGAACACTGAAGCTTTCTTT.

This clonotype occurred once. Being one base from a much bigger clone, this may be a read error. This rearrangement joins TRBV12-5 to TRBJ2-5; no clear D gene. This CDR3 is built from 17 residues. The germline gives CDR1 LGHNT, CDR2 FRNRAP. The V gene lost 2 bases and the J gene lost 2 bases, with 18 bases spanning the gap. The CDR3: CASGLLPVQSSQETQYF. For the CDR3, the DNA is TGTGCTAGTGGTTTGCTTCCGGTCCAGAGTTCGCAAGAGACCCAGTACTTC.

This chain links TRBV30 with TRBJ2-5, with unresolved D. In germline, CDR1 is GTSNPN, CDR2 SVGIG (reference sequence). The CDR3 spans 10 residues. V dropped 0 bases and J dropped 11 bases, with 7 bases sitting between them. CDR3 loop: CAWSVHEQYF. CDR3 in DNA: TGTGCCTGGAGTGTACATGAGCAGTACTTC.

The chain carries TRBV7-2 and TRBJ2-1, with D possibly matching TRBD2 (6 bases). The CDR3 runs to 14 residues. Trimming left V 5 bases short and J 10 bases short, with 18 bases between. The germline V gene has CDR1 SGHTA and CDR2 FQGNSA. The CDR3 loop reads CASSASTSGAEQFF. The CDR3 nucleotides read TGTGCCAGCAGCGCTTCGACTAGTGGCGCCGAGCAGTTCTTC.

Points on this clonotype: An end of the junction differs from the germline gene, which may be a read error. The chain recombines TRBV10-3 with TRBJ2-5; TRBD2 matches 8 bases. Germline loops: CDR1 ENHRY, CDR2 SYGVKD. The CDR3 consists of 16 residues. The CDR3: CVISETASGYQETQYF. The DNA for the CDR3 is TGTGTCATCAGTGAGACTGCTAGCGGGTACCAAGAGACCCAGTACTTC.

This clonotype has a handful of counts. One end of the junction does not line up with germline, which may come from a read error. The chain has TRBV7-9 and TRBJ2-7, with 8 bases identical to TRBD1. The CDR3 consists of 16 residues. Per germline, CDR1 SEHNR and CDR2 FQNEAQ (reference sequence). The CDR3 DNA sequence: TGTGCCTGCAGCTTAGCCAAAACAGGGGGTATAGACGAGCAGTACTTC. This sequence encodes CACSLAKTGGIDEQYF.

This chain links TRBV5-1 with TRBJ2-5; possible D gene TRBD2, 5 bases. The CDR3 is 15 amino acids. Germline-derived CDR1 and CDR2 are SGHRS and YFSETQ. V shed 0 bases and J shed 1 base, with 10 bases lying between them. CDR3 sequence (DNA): TGCGCCAGCAGCTTGGTGCGGGCCCTCCAAGAGACCCAGTACTTC. Protein product: CASSLVRALQETQYF.

The table lists this clonotype with many counts. The V and J genes are TRBV5-1 and TRBJ2-7; D gene uncertain. This CDR3 region has 16 residues. Per the germline V gene, CDR1 is SGHRS and CDR2 is YFSETQ. V was shortened by 2 bases and J by 0 bases, with 15 bases between the two germline ends. The CDR3 DNA sequence: TGCGCCAGCAGCTTTACCGGCCCCACCTTCTCCTACGAGCAGTACTTC. Translated, it gives CASSFTGPTFSYEQYF.

Points on this clonotype: One end of the junction fails to match germline, which may point to a read error. The chain couples TRBV7-8 to TRBJ2-7; no clear D. The CDR3 totals 12 residues. The germline V gene has CDR1 SGHVS and CDR2 FQNEAQ. The CDR3 is CASSLDTYGQYF. The CDR3 nucleotides are TGTGCCAGCAGCTTAGACACATACGGGCAGTACTTC.

The V and J genes are TRBV5-1 and TRBJ2-1; D not resolved. The CDR3 runs 13 residues. Trimming took 0 bases from V and 6 from J, leaving 7 bases between them. CDR1 is SGHRS, CDR2 YFSETQ, per germline. The CDR3 DNA reads as TGCGCCAGCAGCTTGGATGTCGTCAATGAGCAGTTCTTC. Encoded protein: CASSLDVVNEQFF.

Of note for this clonotype: A much larger clone lies a single base off, so this may be a read error. V is TRBV6-5 and J is TRBJ1-6, with TRBD1 matching over 10 bases. From germline, CDR1 is MNHEY and CDR2 SVGAGI. The CDR3 totals 15 residues. CDR3 DNA: TGTGCCAGCAGACGTCCGGGACAGGGGATCTCACCCCCCCACTTT. Its translation: CASRRPGQGISPPHF.

This clonotype is a singleton in its sample. Just one base apart from a much larger clone, this may be a read error. The chain recombines TRBV20-1 with TRBJ2-5, with D possibly TRBD2 on 6 matching bases. V lost 3 bases and J 1 base, leaving 15 bases between the germline ends. The CDR3 covers 15 residues. CDR1 is DFQATT, CDR2 SNEGSKA, per germline (reference sequence). The CDR3 is CSASLTGGVQETQYF. DNA for the CDR3: TGCAGTGCTAGTCTTACTGGCGGGGTCCAAGAGACCCAGTACTTC.

This clonotype was counted many times. This sequence joins TRBV18 and TRBJ2-5; tentative D call: TRBD1 (5 bases). Trimming shortened V by 4 bases and J by 1 base, and 16 bases separated the two germline ends. CDR1 is KGHSH and CDR2 is LQKENI in the germline V gene. CDR3 length equals 16 residues. Here the CDR3 reads CASSLAPTDTQETQYF. The CDR3 bases are TGTGCCAGCTCACTAGCCCCGACAGACACCCAAGAGACCCAGTACTTC.

Ten or more counts support this clonotype. The junction departs from germline at one end; a sequencing error may be responsible. V is TRBV29-1 and J is TRBJ2-1, with 9 bases lining up with TRBD2. The germline V gene encodes CDR1 SQVTM and CDR2 ANQGSEA. The CDR3 runs 15 residues. The CDR3 nucleotides are TGCAGCATTGACGGTAGCGGGAGTATGACAAATGAGCAGTTCTTC. Its protein product is CSIDGSGSMTNEQFF.